A single sample gave rise to the 15 T cell receptor beta chains below, sequenced in a study of blood T cell repertoires in COVID-19. Profiled with immunoSEQ multiplex PCR; TCRdb holds only in-frame clones, not every one. The sample records approximately 130,000 clones, 85% to 90% being singletons. The sequenced sample was peripheral blood. These receptors were collected from a man between 70 and 80 years old with active or convalescent COVID-19.

The rearrangement links TRBV5-5 to TRBJ2-7; TRBD2 is a possible D gene (6 bases). Trimming cost V 4 bases and J 0 bases, with 17 bases left between them. The CDR3 runs 16 residues. The germline V gene has CDR1 SGHKS and CDR2 YYEKEE (reference sequence). The chain's CDR3 is CASSPAGSGVSYEQYF. The CDR3 bases are TGTGCCAGCAGCCCGGCGGGGTCGGGAGTCTCCTACGAGCAGTACTTC.

The CDR3 is CASSPGGDEKLFF. Written as DNA, the CDR3 is TGTGCCAGCAGTCCGGGGGGCGATGAAAAACTGTTTTTT. This chain connects TRBV28 to TRBJ1-4, with D possibly matching TRBD1 (6 bases). V was trimmed by 5 bases and J by 6 bases, leaving 10 bases between them. Germline V lookup: CDR1 MDHEN, CDR2 SYDVKM. The CDR3 has 13 residues. Drawing the rest from reference TRBV28 and TRBJ1-4, the complete variable domain is DVKVTQSSRYLVKRTGEKVFLECVQDMDHENMFWYRQDPGLGLRLIYFSYDVKMKEKGDIPEGYSVSREKKERFSLILESASTNQTSMYLCASSPGGDEKLFFGSGTQLSVL.

The chain links TRBV10-1 to TRBJ2-1; the match to TRBD2 covers 8 bases. J was trimmed by 6 bases and V by 2 bases; bases with no gene match: 6. The CDR3 length is 15 residues. Germline V gene lookup returns CDR1 WNHNN and CDR2 SYGVQD (reference sequence). In nucleotides, the CDR3 is TGCGCCAGCAGTGAGGGGGCGGGAGGCCTCAATGAGCAGTTCTTC. The encoded protein is CASSEGAGGLNEQFF.

The V gene is TRBV27, the J gene TRBJ1-2; D may be TRBD1 (5 bases). The CDR3 extends over 17 amino acids. CDR1 is MNHEY, CDR2 SMNVEV, per germline (reference sequence). V lost 4 bases, J lost 5 bases, and 23 bases lay in between. The CDR3 sequence: CASSSTGKGEYKYGYTF. The CDR3 DNA follows: TGTGCCAGCAGTTCGACCGGAAAAGGGGAATACAAATATGGCTACACCTTC.

The rearrangement uses TRBV30 and TRBJ2-1, with D tentatively TRBD2 (6 bases). The V end was cut by 0 bases, the J end by 7 bases, with 7 bases between. The CDR3 is 12 residues long. Germline V gene sequence: CDR1 GTSNPN, CDR2 SVGIG (reference sequence). The CDR3 region is CAWSVGRNEQFF. CDR3 nucleotides: TGTGCCTGGAGTGTAGGGAGGAATGAGCAGTTCTTC.

This rearrangement joins TRBV28 to TRBJ1-5; D call uncertain. The germline gives CDR1 MDHEN, CDR2 SYDVKM. This CDR3 comprises 14 residues. Trimming removed 4 bases from V and 3 bases from J, with 10 bases in between. CDR3 protein: CASSWELVNQPQHF. The CDR3 region has the DNA TGTGCCAGCAGTTGGGAGCTTGTCAATCAGCCCCAGCATTTT.

The J gene is TRBJ1-1, the V gene TRBV12-2; the tabulated D call, TRBD1, remains unverified against the DNA. TRBV12-2 is marked as a pseudogene. This CDR3 has 18 residues. As DNA, the CDR3 is TGTGCAAGTCGCTTAGCGCGAACAGGCGGTTTTGCGAACACTGAAGCTTTCTTT. Translating it yields CASRLARTGGFANTEAFF.

The V gene is TRBV6-5, the J gene TRBJ2-7, with D perhaps TRBD1 (5 bases). CDR1 and CDR2 from the germline V gene are MNHEY and SVGAGI. Trimming removed 5 bases from V and 0 bases from J, with 8 bases in between. The CDR3 runs to 13 residues. The CDR3 loop reads CASSQGTSYEQYF. As DNA, the CDR3 is TGTGCCAGCAGTCAGGGAACCTCCTACGAGCAGTACTTC.

The chain carries TRBV19 and TRBJ2-2; 9 nucleotides line up with TRBD2. Germline V gene lookup returns CDR1 LNHDA and CDR2 SQIVND (reference sequence). The CDR3 is 17 amino acids. V gave up 5 bases and J gave up 4 bases; unmatched junction bases: 11. The CDR3 nucleotides are TGTGCCAGTAGTCCGCCCCCTTTTAGCGGGAGCACCGGGGAGCTGTTTTTT. It encodes CASSPPPFSGSTGELFF.

The chain links TRBV27 to TRBJ1-6; D call uncertain. The CDR3 spans 12 residues. V lost 5 bases and J 6 bases, leaving 5 bases between the germline ends. From germline, CDR1 is MNHEY and CDR2 SMNVEV (reference sequence). CDR3 sequence reads: CASSLLNSPLHF. The CDR3 DNA sequence: TGTGCCAGCAGTCTACTTAATTCACCCCTCCACTTT.

This chain links TRBV6-5 with TRBJ2-3; the D gene is possibly TRBD2 (6 bases). This CDR3 region has 15 residues. CDR1 and CDR2 from the germline V gene are MNHEY and SVGAGI. V gave up 8 bases and J gave up 5 bases, with 20 bases separating them. The CDR3 reads CASAVGGLRRDTQYF. As DNA, the CDR3 is TGTGCCAGCGCCGTTGGGGGACTCCGAAGAGATACGCAGTATTTT.

The chain links TRBV19 to TRBJ1-2; D remains ambiguous. The CDR3 has 14 amino acids. CDR1 LNHDA and CDR2 SQIVND come from the germline V gene (reference sequence). Between the trimmed V and J ends, which lost 8 bases and 3 bases, there was a span of 16 bases. Here the CDR3 reads CASSRPPEDYGYTF. The DNA of the CDR3 is TGTGCCAGTTCGAGACCCCCTGAGGACTATGGCTACACCTTC.

The rearrangement joins TRBV7-8 to TRBJ1-1; D remains ambiguous. V was pared by 1 base and J by 7 bases, with 10 bases between. This CDR3 contains 13 residues. Germline CDR1 and CDR2: SGHVS and FQNEAQ. CDR3 in amino acids: CASSLGAFREAFF. CDR3 sequence (DNA): TGTGCCAGCAGCTTAGGGGCTTTCCGTGAAGCTTTCTTT.

DNA for the CDR3: TGCGCCAGCAGCTTGGCCCCGGGACAGGGCAATCAGCCCCAGCATTTT. As protein: CASSLAPGQGNQPQHF. This rearrangement joins TRBV5-1 to TRBJ1-5; 8 bases map to TRBD1. Germline V gene lookup returns CDR1 SGHRS and CDR2 YFSETQ. V trimming: 0 bases; J trimming: 2 bases; junction bases outside the gene matches: 4. This CDR3 contains 16 residues.

J is TRBJ2-5 and V is TRBV2; TRBD2 matches at 14 bases. The CDR3 is made up of 18 amino acids. The V gene's germline CDR1 is SNHLY and CDR2 FYNNEI. The ends lost 8 bases at V and 5 bases at J; junction bases unmatched: 16. The CDR3 loop is CASPSGTSGSKGLETQYF. CDR3 DNA sequence: TGTGCCAGCCCCTCCGGGACTAGCGGGAGCAAGGGGTTGGAGACCCAGTACTTC.